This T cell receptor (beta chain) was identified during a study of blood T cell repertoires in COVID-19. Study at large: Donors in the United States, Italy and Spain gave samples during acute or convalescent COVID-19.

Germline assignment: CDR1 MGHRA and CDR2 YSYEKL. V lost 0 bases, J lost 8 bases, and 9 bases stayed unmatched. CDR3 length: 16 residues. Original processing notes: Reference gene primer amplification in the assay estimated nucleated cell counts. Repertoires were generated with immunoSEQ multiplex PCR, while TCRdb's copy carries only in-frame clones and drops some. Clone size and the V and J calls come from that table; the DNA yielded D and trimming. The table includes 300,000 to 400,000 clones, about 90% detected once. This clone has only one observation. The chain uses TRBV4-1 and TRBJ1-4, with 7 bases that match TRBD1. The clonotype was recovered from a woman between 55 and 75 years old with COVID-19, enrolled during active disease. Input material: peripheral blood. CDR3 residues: CASSQDRNRGLEKLFF. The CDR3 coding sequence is TGCGCCAGCAGCCAAGATAGGAACAGGGGATTAGAAAAACTGTTTTTT.